This entry features one T cell receptor beta chain sequence. No antigen is known for it. One base away there is no much larger clone; base qualities are not given. The donors were healthy, HIV-negative adults with no recently reported acute infections or vaccinations. Every donor was a Caucasian adult living in Nashville, Tennessee, USA. Magnetic negative selection was used to enrich CD4+ T cells, after which naive cells were positively selected on CD45RA and the negative fraction became the memory subset. After blood collection by leukapheresis, PBMCs were isolated using Ficoll-Histopaque density gradient centrifugation and then cryopreserved in the vapor phase of liquid nitrogen. Purity and quantity of every magnetically sorted T cell population were checked by analytical flow cytometry. Genomic DNA was isolated from every sorted fraction and measured by UV absorbance on a Nanodrop 2000c. For CDR1 and CDR2, the germline V gene lists SGHRS and YFSETQ. The CDR3, cysteine through phenylalanine, is 13 amino acids long. Only the CDR3 portion is preserved as DNA: 39 bases, with reading frame beginning at the first base. Trimming leaves V shorter by 4 bases and J shorter by 5 bases, with the junction holding 3 bases beyond the gene matches.

Using the deep immunoSEQ assay, TCR CDR3 regions were amplified from genomic DNA by multiplex PCR. For each cell subset, the extracted genomic DNA was distributed evenly across all wells of several immunoSEQ 96-well plates, and each plate served as one replicate. For sorted subsets, about 200 ng genomic DNA, equal to tens of thousands of T cell genomes, was loaded into each replicate PCR. Purified libraries were quantified with a Qubit 3.0 fluorometer, sized on a Bioanalyzer 2100, and re-quantified with the KAPA Library Quantification kit. Every immunoSEQ 96-well plate was sequenced on a separate single-read 150-cycle Illumina NextSeq 550 flow cell. As for how the authors treated the data: Because the immunoSEQ output included only junctional sequences and no quality scores, the filtering could not be the same as the filtering used for full-length reads. To assign V/J genes and CDR3, sequences were annotated against IMGT germline references using PyIR, a Python wrapper for IgBLAST v1.9. Reads were removed for weak V/J assignments (E-value above 1e-6), missing CDR3, stop codons, out-of-frame junctions, or ambiguous translated residues. V3J clonotypes were defined as sequences sharing the same inferred V gene, J gene, and CDR3 amino acid sequence. To compute the percentage overlap between repertoires, the number of shared unique clonotypes was divided by the size of the smaller repertoire. RTK rarefaction, the Chao1 estimator, and Recon v2.1 estimates of unobserved clonotypes were used to assess repertoire richness. Generation probabilities for all TCRbeta clonotypes obtained by the gDNA method from several donors were computed using OLGA. TCRdb provides this immuneACCESS table in a form limited to in-frame rearrangements. Some clones are lacking; in checked studies, under half of them reflect an unresolved V gene, and why the rest are absent is not known. V and J calls and clone size are given by that table; D and trimming were obtained from the DNA. The sample table lists some 500,000 clones, 90% to 97% of them with a count of one. The ten largest clones capture about 0.067% of the sample.

This sample was included in a study of shared clonotypes between healthy human individuals (TCRdb year 2020). General notes on the study: The cohort included three men and a couple of women between 18 and 49 years of age. Per donor, three plates each were used for CD4 naive and CD4 memory, two for CD8 naive, and one for CD8 memory. To estimate repertoire size and how much clonotype sharing occurs between individuals, the study deeply sequenced the blood TCR repertoires of five healthy adults. To increase sequencing depth and limit assay-specific biases, different laboratories used diverse techniques to prepare libraries and sequence TCR repertoires. Leukapheresis yielded between about 0.94 and 10 billion PBMCs per donor.

Study-level results and caveats: When a few donors were compared, the shared fraction of clonotypes was about 5.4% for naive CD4, 3.5% for naive CD8, 2.3% for memory CD4, and roughly 0.4% for memory CD8. The small number of donors limited the genetic and exposure-history diversity represented. Naive subsets generally had larger estimated clonotype richness than memory subsets did. Pairwise subsampling indicated that sequencing depth was expected to affect the degree of clonotype sharing among donors. Clonotypes shared by all four sorted-subset donors showed higher generation probabilities than non-shared clonotypes. Rarefaction of sorted-subset datasets indicated incomplete sequencing despite the large sequencing depth. Sampling was restricted to blood, and TCR repertoires in tissue are likely to differ from TCR repertoires in blood.

The sequence is built from TRBV5-1 and TRBJ1-1; TRBD1 agrees with 9 junctional bases. Material: naive CD4+ T cells sorted from blood. This specimen's cell subset or site label, per the study, means: CD45RA+ positively selected. The receptor's source is a woman in her 30s in good health. The CDR3 protein sequence reads: CASSRDRVTEAFF. The nucleotides read TGCGCCAGCAGCCGGGACAGGGTAACTGAAGCTTTCTTT.